This section outlines one T cell receptor (beta chain) sequence together with its context. The authors' processing: Amplification of reference gene primers was used by the study to estimate nucleated cell counts. Sequencing used immunoSEQ multiplex PCR; TCRdb keeps in-frame clones, though not all of them. From that table come the V and J calls and clone size; the DNA was used to work out D and trimming. The table records roughly 150,000 clones, over 70% of them present only once. Individuals drawn from 24 US areas were about 18 to 90 years old. The data were obtained in a study of blood T cell repertoires in COVID-19. Looking at the study overall: Sample material is recorded as cDNA or gDNA derived from T cells, B-cell-depleted T cells, or PBMCs.

The ends lost 6 bases at V and 3 bases at J; junction bases unmatched: 4. This CDR3 has 14 amino acids. Germline CDR1 reads LGHNT; CDR2 reads FRNRAP. The TCR sequence derives from a middle-aged woman with acute COVID-19. Sequenced material: PBMCs or T cells enriched from blood (not recorded which). The chain carries TRBV12-5 and TRBJ2-7; 11 bases fit TRBD2. The CDR3 region has the DNA TGTGCTAGTGGGAATGGACTAGCGGGCTACGAGCAGTACTTC. As protein: CASGNGLAGYEQYF.